Listed below are T cell receptor beta chains from one sample, sequenced in a study of blood T cell repertoires in COVID-19. This table comes from immunoSEQ multiplex PCR, and its TCRdb copy is limited to in-frame clones, with some not included. The repertoire holds some 190,000 clones, with around nine tenths as singletons. Sample: peripheral blood. The receptors originated from a woman between 40 and 50 years old who had recovered from COVID-19. Each CDR3 is given without its conserved first and last residue. The D gene is left open where the match is weak.

j_gene,d_gene,v_gene,CDR3aa
TRBJ2-5,TRBD1,TRBV28,ASSLWGDRVRETQY
TRBJ1-2,TRBD1,TRBV6-2/TRBV6-3,ASSIPRTGGNYGYT
TRBJ2-7,TRBD1,TRBV2,AAGDSLYEQY
TRBJ1-6,TRBD1,TRBV18,ASSRTQTGTGDSPLH
TRBJ2-7,TRBD1,TRBV4-2,ASSPGTARIYEQY
TRBJ1-2,-,TRBV2,ASTLGGANYGYT
TRBJ2-4,-,TRBV6-2/TRBV6-3,ASSYQDPLAKNIQY
TRBJ2-5,TRBD1,TRBV29-1,SVEDLYPTGDRGRGETQY
TRBJ1-6,-,TRBV11-2,ASNSGSRSPLH
TRBJ2-5,TRBD1,TRBV14,ASSQGQGRETQY
TRBJ1-3,-,TRBV2,ASIQGAGSGNTIY
TRBJ2-5,TRBD1,TRBV7-2,ASSPFPGGAGETQY